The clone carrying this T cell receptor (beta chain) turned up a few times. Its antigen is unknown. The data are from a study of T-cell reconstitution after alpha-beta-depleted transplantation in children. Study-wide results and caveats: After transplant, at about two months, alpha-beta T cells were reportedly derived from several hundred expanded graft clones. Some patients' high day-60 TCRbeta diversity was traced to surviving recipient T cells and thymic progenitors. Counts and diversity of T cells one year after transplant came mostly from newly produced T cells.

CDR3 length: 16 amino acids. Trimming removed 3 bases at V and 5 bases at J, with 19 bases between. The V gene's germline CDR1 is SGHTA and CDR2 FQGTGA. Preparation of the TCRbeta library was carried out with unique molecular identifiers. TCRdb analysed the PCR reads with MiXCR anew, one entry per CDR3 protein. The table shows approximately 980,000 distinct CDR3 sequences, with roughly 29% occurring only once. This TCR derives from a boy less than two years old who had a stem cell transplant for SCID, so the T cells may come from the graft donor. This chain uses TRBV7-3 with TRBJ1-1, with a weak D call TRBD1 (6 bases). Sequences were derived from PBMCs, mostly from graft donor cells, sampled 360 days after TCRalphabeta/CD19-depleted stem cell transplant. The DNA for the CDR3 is TGTGCCAGCAGCTTCGGGGGCCCCGGGTCGTTGACTGAAGCTTTCTTT. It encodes CASSFGGPGSLTEAFF.